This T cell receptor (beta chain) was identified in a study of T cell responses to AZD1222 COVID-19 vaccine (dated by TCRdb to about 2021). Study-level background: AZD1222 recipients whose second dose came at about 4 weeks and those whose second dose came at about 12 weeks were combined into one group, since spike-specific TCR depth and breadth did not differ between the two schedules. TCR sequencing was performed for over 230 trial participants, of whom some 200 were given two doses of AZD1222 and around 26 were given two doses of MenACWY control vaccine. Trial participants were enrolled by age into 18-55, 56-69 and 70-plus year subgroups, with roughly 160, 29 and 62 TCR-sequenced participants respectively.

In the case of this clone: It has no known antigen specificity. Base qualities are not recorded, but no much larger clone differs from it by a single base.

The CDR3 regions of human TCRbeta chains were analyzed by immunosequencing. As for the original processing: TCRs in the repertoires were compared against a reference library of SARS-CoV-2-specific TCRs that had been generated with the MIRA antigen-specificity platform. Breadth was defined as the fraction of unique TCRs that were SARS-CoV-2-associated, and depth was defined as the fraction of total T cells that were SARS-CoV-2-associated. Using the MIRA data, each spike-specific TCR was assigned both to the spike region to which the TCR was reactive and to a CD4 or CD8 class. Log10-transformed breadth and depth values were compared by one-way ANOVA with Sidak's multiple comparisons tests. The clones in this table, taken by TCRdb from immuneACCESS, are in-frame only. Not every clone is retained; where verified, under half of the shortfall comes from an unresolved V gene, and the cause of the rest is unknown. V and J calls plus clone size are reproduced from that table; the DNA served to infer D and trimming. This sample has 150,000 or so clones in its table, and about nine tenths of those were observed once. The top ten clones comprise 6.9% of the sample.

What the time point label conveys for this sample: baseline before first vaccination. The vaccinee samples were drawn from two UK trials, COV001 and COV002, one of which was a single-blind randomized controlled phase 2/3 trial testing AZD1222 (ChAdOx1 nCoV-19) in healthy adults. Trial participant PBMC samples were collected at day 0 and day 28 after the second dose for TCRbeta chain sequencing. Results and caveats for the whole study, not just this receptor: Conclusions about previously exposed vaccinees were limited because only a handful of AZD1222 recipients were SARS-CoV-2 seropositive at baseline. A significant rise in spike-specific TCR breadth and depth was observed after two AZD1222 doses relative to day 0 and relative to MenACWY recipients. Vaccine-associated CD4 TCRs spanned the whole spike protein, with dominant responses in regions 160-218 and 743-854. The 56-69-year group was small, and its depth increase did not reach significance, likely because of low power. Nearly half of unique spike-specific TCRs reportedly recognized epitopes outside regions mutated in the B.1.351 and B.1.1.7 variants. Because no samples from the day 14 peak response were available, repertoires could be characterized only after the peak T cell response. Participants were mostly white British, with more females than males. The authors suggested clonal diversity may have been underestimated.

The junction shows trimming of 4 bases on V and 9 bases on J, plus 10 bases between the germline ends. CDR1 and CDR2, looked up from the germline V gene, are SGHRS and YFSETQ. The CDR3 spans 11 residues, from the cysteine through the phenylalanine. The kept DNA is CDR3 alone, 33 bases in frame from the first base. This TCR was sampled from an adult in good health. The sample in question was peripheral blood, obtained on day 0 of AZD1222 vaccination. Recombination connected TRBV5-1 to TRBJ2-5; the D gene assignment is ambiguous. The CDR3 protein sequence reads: CASSPARAQYF. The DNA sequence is TGCGCCAGCAGCCCCGCTAGGGCCCAGTACTTC.